A selection of T cell receptor beta chains follows, all from one sample in a study of cytomegalovirus exposure and HLA in healthy donors. Profiled with immunoSEQ multiplex PCR; TCRdb holds only in-frame clones, not every one. The sample holds about 92,000 clones, over 75% seen once. The sequenced material came from PBMCs. The source of these receptors is a girl aged 2-10 years in good health and CMV-seropositive. Each CDR3 is given with its conserved first and last residue. The order of the fields is CDR3 length, J gene, clone size, V gene, D gene, CDR3 protein, CDR3 DNA. A D gene is named only where the DNA matches it firmly. The size of a clone is reported for some rows only, either as once, few or many, or as a class for expanded clones.

>15|TRBJ2-5|NA|TRBV7-7|NA
CASSLLPSAEETQYF
TGTGCTAGCAGCTTGTTGCCTAGCGCAGAAGAGACCCAGTACTTC
>17|TRBJ2-7|NA|TRBV9|TRBD1
CASSSHPGQGVSYEQYF
TGTGCCAGCAGCTCCCATCCGGGACAGGGCGTCTCCTACGAGCAGTACTTC
>13|TRBJ2-1|NA|TRBV15|NA
CATSREQFDEQFF
TGTGCCACCAGCAGGGAACAGTTTGACGAGCAGTTCTTC
>14|TRBJ1-5|NA|TRBV28|TRBD1
CASSKDRINQPQHF
TGTGCCAGCAGCAAGGACAGGATAAATCAGCCCCAGCATTTT
>15|TRBJ1-3|NA|TRBV7-2|TRBD1
CASSSTGMSGNTIYF
TGTGCCAGCAGCTCGACAGGGATGTCTGGAAACACCATATATTTT
>17|TRBJ2-1|NA|TRBV19|TRBD2
CASSHIRLAGYDNEQFF
TGTGCCAGTAGCCATATACGACTAGCGGGATATGACAATGAGCAGTTCTTC
>14|TRBJ2-7|NA|TRBV4-1|NA
CASSQVGPLYEQYF
TGCGCCAGCAGCCAAGTTGGGCCCCTCTACGAGCAGTACTTC
>14|TRBJ1-5|NA|TRBV28|TRBD1
CASSPGQGNQPQHF
TGTGCCAGCAGCCCGGGACAGGGCAATCAGCCCCAGCATTTT
>16|TRBJ2-4|NA|TRBV7-6|NA
CASSLDFGWPKNIQYF
TGTGCCAGCAGCTTAGATTTTGGTTGGCCCAAAAACATTCAGTACTTC
>17|TRBJ1-5|NA|TRBV7-7|NA
CASSLERSTEGGAPQHF
TGTGCTAGCAGCTTAGAACGTAGCACGGAAGGAGGGGCGCCCCAGCATTTT
>13|TRBJ2-7|NA|TRBV29-1|TRBD1
CSVVVTGGSEQYF
TGCAGCGTTGTAGTGACAGGGGGCAGCGAGCAGTACTTC
>15|TRBJ2-3|NA|TRBV9|NA
CASSVNQGITDTQYF
TGTGCCAGCAGCGTAAATCAGGGAATCACAGATACGCAGTATTTT
>13|TRBJ1-1|NA|TRBV28|NA
CASSSEWNTEAFF
TGTGCCAGCAGTTCTGAGTGGAACACTGAAGCTTTCTTT
>13|TRBJ1-1|NA|TRBV27|TRBD1
CASWTGSSTEAFF
TGTGCCAGCTGGACAGGGAGTTCAACTGAAGCTTTCTTT
>14|TRBJ1-1|NA|TRBV5-6|NA
CASSLGQFNTEAFF
TGTGCCAGCAGCTTGGGGCAGTTCAACACTGAAGCTTTCTTT
>13|TRBJ1-4|NA|TRBV28|TRBD1
CASDGQGNEKLFF
TGTGCCAGCGACGGACAGGGCAATGAAAAACTGTTTTTT
>15|TRBJ1-5|once|TRBV2|NA
CASSLWSGSNQPQHF
TGTGCCAGCAGCCTCTGGTCCGGGAGCAATCAGCCCCAGCATTTT
>12|TRBJ1-2|NA|TRBV7-9|NA
CASPRGLYGYTF
TGTGCCAGCCCAAGAGGGTTATATGGCTACACCTTC
>17|TRBJ2-1|NA|TRBV12-5|TRBD1
CASGLVRDSGLGDEQFF
TGTGCTAGTGGTTTGGTCAGGGACAGCGGACTTGGGGATGAGCAGTTCTTC
>15|TRBJ1-2|NA|TRBV5-1|NA
CASSLEGGWNYGYTF
TGCGCCAGCAGCTTGGAAGGAGGGTGGAACTATGGCTACACCTTC
>16|TRBJ2-2|NA|TRBV7-2|NA
CASSPIWGQNTGELFF
TGTGCCAGCAGCCCTATCTGGGGGCAGAACACCGGGGAGCTGTTTTTT
>14|TRBJ1-1|NA|TRBV18|NA
CASSDGRENTEAFF
TGTGCCAGCTCCGATGGACGGGAGAACACTGAAGCTTTCTTT
>19|TRBJ2-1|NA|TRBV4-3|TRBD1
CASSQGTGDWMSSYNEQFF
TGCGCCAGCAGCCAAGGGACAGGGGATTGGATGAGCTCCTACAATGAGCAGTTCTTC
>15|TRBJ1-5|NA|TRBV6-1|TRBD1
CASGRDRDSNQPQHF
TGTGCCAGCGGACGGGACAGAGATAGCAATCAGCCCCAGCATTTT
>11|TRBJ2-7|NA|TRBV27|NA
CASSSTYEQYF
TGTGCCAGCAGTTCCACCTACGAGCAGTACTTC
>16|TRBJ2-2|once|TRBV28|NA
CASSLDAQGRAGELFF
TGTGCCAGCAGTTTAGATGCTCAGGGCCGCGCCGGGGAGCTGTTTTTT
>13|TRBJ1-1|NA|TRBV6-1|TRBD1
CASSEESGQGAFF
TGTGCCAGCAGTGAAGAATCCGGACAGGGGGCTTTCTTT
>15|TRBJ2-1|once|TRBV19|NA
CASSWRRSSYNEQFF
TGTGCCAGTAGTTGGAGACGCAGCTCCTACAATGAGCAGTTCTTC
>15|TRBJ1-1|NA|TRBV19|NA
CASSITKVWYTEAFF
TGTGCCAGTAGTATTACTAAAGTTTGGTACACTGAAGCTTTCTTT
>15|TRBJ2-7|NA|TRBV6-6|TRBD2
CASRDIAGSLWEQYF
TGTGCCAGCAGGGACATAGCGGGCTCACTTTGGGAGCAGTACTTC
>14|TRBJ2-7|NA|TRBV27|NA
CASLGLRSPYEQYF
TGTGCCAGTCTCGGTCTTCGATCCCCCTACGAGCAGTACTTC
>12|TRBJ1-1|NA|TRBV25-1|NA
CASRAGNTEAFF
TGTGCCAGCAGAGCAGGGAACACTGAAGCTTTCTTT
>17|TRBJ2-6|NA|TRBV10-3|NA
CATTKQGDYTGANVLTF
TGTGCCACAACCAAACAGGGAGATTATACTGGGGCCAACGTCCTGACTTTC
>15|TRBJ1-5|NA|TRBV30|NA
CAWSSNGTPNQPQHF
TGTGCCTGGAGTTCGAACGGGACACCCAATCAGCCCCAGCATTTT
>17|TRBJ2-6|NA|TRBV5-1|TRBD1
CASSFQRQGSGANVLTF
TGCGCCAGCAGCTTCCAACGACAGGGCTCTGGGGCCAACGTCCTGACTTTC
>10|TRBJ1-1|NA|TRBV20-1|NA
CSASVEEAFF
TGCAGTGCTAGTGTGGAGGAGGCTTTCTTT
>16|TRBJ2-7|once|TRBV7-9|TRBD2
CASSPEGGLAGEEQYF
TGTGCCAGCAGCCCAGAGGGGGGACTAGCGGGAGAAGAGCAGTACTTC
>15|TRBJ1-2|NA|TRBV27|TRBD1
CASSLGTDVNYGYTF
TGTGCCAGCAGCCTAGGGACAGATGTTAACTATGGCTACACCTTC
>14|TRBJ2-1|once|TRBV28|NA
CASGRDSRNNEQFF
TGTGCCAGCGGCCGCGACAGCCGCAATAATGAGCAGTTCTTC
>12|TRBJ2-5|NA|TRBV29-1|NA
CSVDQEGETQYF
TGCAGCGTTGACCAGGAGGGGGAGACCCAGTACTTC
>14|TRBJ2-7|NA|TRBV6-6|TRBD1
CASSGPGQGSEQYF
TGTGCCAGCAGTGGTCCGGGACAGGGTTCCGAGCAGTACTTC
>16|TRBJ1-3|once|TRBV5-6|NA
CASSARGNYGGNTIYF
TGTGCCAGCAGCGCCCGGGGGAATTACGGTGGAAACACCATATATTTT
>12|TRBJ1-4|NA|TRBV29-1|NA
CSIGASSEKLFF
TGCAGCATAGGGGCGAGCAGTGAAAAACTGTTTTTT
>14|TRBJ2-3|NA|TRBV28|TRBD2
CASRGTTLTVAQYF
TGTGCCAGCAGAGGGACTACCTTAACGGTAGCGCAGTATTTT
>15|TRBJ2-1|NA|TRBV9|TRBD2
CASSVELAGVDEQFF
TGTGCCAGCAGCGTAGAACTAGCGGGAGTGGATGAGCAGTTCTTC
>15|TRBJ1-5|NA|TRBV10-2|NA
CASSVTGSGNQPQNF
TGCGCCAGCAGTGTCACAGGGTCTGGCAATCAGCCCCAGAATTTT
>13|TRBJ2-5|NA|TRBV5-1|TRBD1
CASSEGARETQYF
TGCGCCAGCAGTGAGGGGGCTAGAGAGACCCAGTACTTC
>16|TRBJ2-7|NA|TRBV27|TRBD2
CASSPLSSGSSYEQYF
TGTGCCAGCAGCCCCCTGAGTAGCGGGAGCTCCTACGAGCAGTACTTC
>12|TRBJ1-1|NA|TRBV29-1|NA
CSVNRANTEAFF
TGCAGCGTGAACAGGGCAAACACTGAAGCTTTCTTT
>13|TRBJ1-3|NA|TRBV30|NA
CAWGITTGNTIYF
TGTGCCTGGGGCATCACTACTGGAAACACCATATATTTT
>14|TRBJ1-1|few|TRBV5-1|NA
CASSFDGVGTEAFF
TGCGCCAGCAGCTTTGACGGGGTTGGAACTGAAGCTTTCTTT
>14|TRBJ1-1|NA|TRBV25-1|TRBD1
CASKSDRIIAEAFF
TGTGCCAGCAAATCGGACAGGATCATAGCTGAAGCTTTCTTT
>14|TRBJ2-1|NA|TRBV18|NA
CASSYSGVDNEQFF
TGTGCCAGCTCCTACAGTGGTGTGGACAATGAGCAGTTCTTC